Shown below are 2 T cell receptor beta chains from a single sample sequenced in a study of cytotoxic CD8 clonotypes in ibrutinib-treated CLL. The table came from immunoSEQ multiplex PCR; TCRdb's copy has only in-frame clones and leaves some out. The data hold 40,000 or so clones, with roughly three quarters observed a single time. Sample: PBMCs, taken after 12 months of ibrutinib treatment. The receptor set was obtained from a human donor with chronic lymphocytic leukemia.

The table lists this clone with a few counts. The chain employs TRBV7-9 and TRBJ1-1; 11 positions agree with TRBD1. CDR1 SEHNR and CDR2 FQNEAQ come from the germline V gene (reference sequence). The CDR3 has 14 residues. V shed 6 bases, J shed 4 bases, and the junction held 4 bases outside the gene matches. The CDR3 loop reads CASSPGTGGTEAFF. The CDR3, as DNA: TGTGCCAGCAGTCCCGGGACAGGGGGCACTGAAGCTTTCTTT.

The rearrangement uses TRBV6-1 and TRBJ1-2; no clear D. There are 14 residues in the CDR3. Germline values: CDR1 MNHNS, CDR2 SASEGT. Trimming stripped 1 base from V and 0 bases from J, with 6 bases between. DNA of the CDR3: TGTGCCAGCAGTGAAGTCGGGTCTAACTATGGCTACACCTTC. As protein: CASSEVGSNYGYTF.